The 32 T cell receptor beta chains reported below all come from one sample, sequenced in a study of cytomegalovirus exposure and HLA in healthy donors. This table comes from immunoSEQ multiplex PCR, and its TCRdb copy is limited to in-frame clones, with some not included. The top ten hold approximately 3% of the sample, which has about 190,000 clones, more than 65% seen once. Sequencing used PBMCs. The receptor source for this set is a woman between 18 and 29 years old in good health and CMV-seropositive.

The genes are TRBV19 and TRBJ1-5, with TRBD1 identical over 7 bases. The V and J ends lost 5 bases and 1 base, in that order; junction bases with no gene match: 5. The V gene's germline CDR1 is LNHDA and CDR2 SQIVND (reference sequence). This CDR3 comprises 15 residues. Here the CDR3 DNA reads TGTGCCAGTAGTGTCGGGACAGAAAGCAATCAGCCCCAGCATTTT. Translating it yields CASSVGTESNQPQHF.

This sequence joins TRBV2 and TRBJ1-5; no reliable D call. Germline V CDR1 and CDR2: SNHLY, FYNNEI. The CDR3 runs to 13 residues. Trimming removed 5 bases at V and 3 bases at J, with 8 bases between. The CDR3 spells CASSRENNQPQHF. The CDR3 DNA reads as TGTGCCAGCAGTAGGGAGAACAATCAGCCCCAGCATTTT.

The V gene is TRBV2, the J gene TRBJ2-6; possible D gene TRBD2, 6 bases. There are 16 residues in the CDR3. CDR1 and CDR2 (germline): SNHLY, FYNNEI. V lost 5 bases to trimming and J lost 0 bases, with 11 bases between them. The CDR3 DNA reads as TGTGCCAGCAGTAACCGCGGGGACTCTGGGGCCAACGTCCTGACTTTC. Translation gives CASSNRGDSGANVLTF.

The rearrangement links TRBV6-5 to TRBJ2-1; possible D gene TRBD1, 5 bases. V gave up 0 bases and J gave up 4 bases, with 13 bases separating them. Germline assignment: CDR1 MNHEY and CDR2 SVGAGI. This CDR3 is 16 amino acids long. As DNA, the CDR3 is TGTGCCAGCAGTTACTCCCAGGGAACAGGTTACAATGAGCAGTTCTTC. Translation: CASSYSQGTGYNEQFF.

The rearrangement joins TRBV11-2 to TRBJ2-6; 9 bases map to TRBD1. This CDR3 spans 17 amino acids. Germline V gene sequence: CDR1 SGHAT, CDR2 FQNNGV. V lost 5 bases and J lost 3; bases outside the gene matches: 8. The CDR3 loop reads CASSGTGGRVGANVLTF. For the CDR3, the DNA is TGTGCCAGCAGCGGAACAGGGGGCAGGGTTGGGGCCAACGTCCTGACTTTC.

The chain combines TRBV10-3 with TRBJ1-5; D is unresolved. The germline gives CDR1 ENHRY, CDR2 SYGVKD. With 1 base removed from V and 7 bases from J, the gap between germline ends came to 8 bases. The CDR3 extends over 13 amino acids. The CDR3 protein is CAISELEVQPQHF. The CDR3, as DNA: TGTGCCATCAGTGAGTTAGAAGTGCAGCCCCAGCATTTT.

The rearrangement joins TRBV7-9 to TRBJ2-2, with D unclear. The germline gives CDR1 SEHNR, CDR2 FQNEAQ (reference sequence). The V end was cut by 3 bases, the J end by 5 bases, with 10 bases between. The CDR3 runs to 14 residues. The CDR3 here is CASSFGFGTGELFF. The CDR3, as DNA: TGTGCCAGCAGCTTCGGGTTCGGGACCGGGGAGCTGTTTTTT.

The J gene is TRBJ2-1, the V gene TRBV6-5; TRBD2 is a possible D gene (6 bases). The CDR3 covers 12 residues. Germline assignment: CDR1 MNHEY and CDR2 SVGAGI. Trimming took off 0 bases at V and 15 bases at J, with 12 bases between the two ends. CDR3 bases: TGTGCCAGCAGTTACTCTGGTAGCGGATTGTTCTTC. Protein: CASSYSGSGLFF.

The V call is TRBV19, the J call TRBJ2-5; 14 bases are shared with TRBD2. The CDR3 is made up of 18 amino acids. Per germline, CDR1 LNHDA and CDR2 SQIVND (reference sequence). The junction had 10 bases not matched to a gene; V was cut back by 3 bases and J by 4 bases. The CDR3 DNA sequence: TGTGCCAGTAGTATCCCGACTAGCGGGGGGGCCGATAGAGAGACCCAGTACTTC. It yields the protein CASSIPTSGGADRETQYF.

The V call is TRBV5-4, the J call TRBJ2-7; 7 bases align to TRBD1. Germline V gene data show CDR1 as SGHNT and CDR2 as YYREEE (reference sequence). With 0 bases clipped from V and 0 bases from J, the junction kept 3 bases outside the gene matches. The CDR3 has 15 residues. The CDR3 region is CASSLGGTDSYEQYF. The DNA of the CDR3 is TGTGCCAGCAGCTTGGGAGGGACAGACTCCTACGAGCAGTACTTC.

The chain recombines TRBV9 with TRBJ1-1, with a tentative D call TRBD1 (5 bases). Trimming took 0 bases from V and 3 from J, leaving 12 bases between them. The germline V gene has CDR1 SGDLS and CDR2 YYNGEE. The CDR3 contains 15 residues. Here the CDR3 DNA reads TGTGCCAGCAGCGTAGATCAGGGAAGGGACACTGAAGCTTTCTTT. Protein sequence: CASSVDQGRDTEAFF.

This clone appeared a single time. The rearrangement uses TRBV4-1 and TRBJ1-5; D is uncertain. Germline V gene data show CDR1 as MGHRA and CDR2 as YSYEKL. The V gene lost 0 bases and the J gene lost 10 bases, with 16 bases spanning the gap. The CDR3 sequence is 15 residues long. Here the CDR3 DNA reads TGCGCCAGCAGCCAAGAAAAGCCCGGGTCGGATCCCCAGCATTTT. It translates to CASSQEKPGSDPQHF.

J is TRBJ2-3 and V is TRBV2; 7 nucleotides match TRBD2. The CDR3 loop spans 14 amino acids. CDR1 is SNHLY and CDR2 is FYNNEI in the germline V gene. The ends lost 7 bases at V and 2 bases at J; junction bases unmatched: 6. The CDR3 region is CASTARGYTDTQYF. DNA for the CDR3: TGTGCCAGCACAGCGCGGGGGTACACAGATACGCAGTATTTT.

The V call is TRBV6-5, the J call TRBJ2-7, with TRBD2 identical over 10 bases. The CDR3 consists of 14 residues. Per the germline V gene, CDR1 is MNHEY and CDR2 is SVGAGI. V trimming: 8 bases; J trimming: 2 bases; junction bases outside the gene matches: 6. The chain's CDR3 is CASAPGTSAYEQYF. Written as DNA, the CDR3 is TGTGCCAGCGCCCCCGGGACTAGCGCCTACGAGCAGTACTTC.

The chain has TRBV15 and TRBJ1-4; no definite D call. The length of the CDR3 is 15 residues. Germline V lookup: CDR1 LNHNV, CDR2 YYDKDF (reference sequence). V lost 5 bases, J lost 8 bases, and 18 bases lay in between. For the CDR3, the DNA is TGTGCCACCAGCGATATGTCACCGCGGTACGAAAAACTGTTTTTT. Amino acid sequence: CATSDMSPRYEKLFF.

This rearrangement joins TRBV7-2 to TRBJ2-1, with 7 bases aligning to TRBD1. The CDR3 consists of 14 residues. Looked up from germline, CDR1 is SGHTA and CDR2 is FQGNSA. V was pared by 5 bases and J by 7 bases, with 8 bases of the junction left unmatched. The CDR3 nucleotides read TGTGCCAGCAGCCCCGGAGCAGGGGGTAATGAGCAGTTCTTC. Translation: CASSPGAGGNEQFF.

This clone was counted between two and nine times. This chain joins TRBV25-1 and TRBJ1-2; D unclear. This CDR3 comprises 11 residues. Germline V gene data show CDR1 as MGHDK and CDR2 as SYGVNS. Trimming pared 5 bases from V and 6 bases from J, leaving 7 bases between. CDR3 amino acids: CASSKHDGYTF. CDR3 coding DNA: TGTGCCAGCAGTAAACATGATGGCTACACCTTC.

For this clone: The junction departs from the called germline gene at one end, perhaps through a read error. This chain links TRBV19 with TRBJ2-6, with 7 positions matching TRBD1. The V gene's germline CDR1 is LNHDA and CDR2 SQIVND (reference sequence). This CDR3 has 15 amino acids. The CDR3 sequence is CASSQQGFGTNVLTF. The DNA for the CDR3 is TGTGCCAGTAGTCAACAGGGGTTTGGGACCAACGTCCTGACTTTC.

The chain employs TRBV18 and TRBJ2-7; TRBD2 agrees at 7 bases. The CDR3 is 16 amino acids. The V gene end was trimmed by 3 bases and the J gene end by 3 bases; junction bases not matched to a gene: 11. The germline V gene encodes CDR1 KGHSH and CDR2 LQKENI. CDR3 nucleotide sequence: TGTGCCAGCTCACCGTCCCGCGGGGGTAACTTCTACGAGCAGTACTTC. Its protein is CASSPSRGGNFYEQYF. Combining the CDR3 with reference TRBV18 and TRBJ2-7 gives the whole variable domain NAGVMQNPRHLVRRRGQEARLRCSPMKGHSHVYWYRQLPEEGLKFMVYLQKENIIDESGMPKERFSAEFPKEGPSILRIQQVVRGDSAAYFCASSPSRGGNFYEQYFGPGTRLTVT.

V and J are TRBV7-2 and TRBJ1-6; 7 bases fit TRBD1. Germline-derived CDR1 and CDR2 are SGHTA and FQGNSA. This CDR3 region has 16 residues. Unmatched junction bases numbered 11, after V lost 5 bases and J lost 7 bases. In DNA form, the CDR3 reads TGTGCCAGCAGCCTGACAGGGACCCGGGGGAATTCACCCCTCCACTTT. Protein sequence: CASSLTGTRGNSPLHF.

The CDR3 loop reads CASSLGIQGAGTEAFF. For the CDR3, the DNA is TGTGCCAGCAGCTTGGGAATACAGGGGGCGGGAACTGAAGCTTTCTTT. The chain combines TRBV5-6 with TRBJ1-1; 9 bases match TRBD1. The germline V gene encodes CDR1 SGHDT and CDR2 YYEEEE. V dropped 0 bases and J dropped 5; count of bases not matched to a gene: 8. CDR3 length: 16 residues. The full variable domain, with the rest looked up from reference TRBV5-6 and TRBJ1-1, is DAGVTQSPTHLIKTRGQQVTLRCSPKSGHDTVSWYQQALGQGPQFIFQYYEEEERQRGNFPDRFSGHQFPNYSSELNVNALLLGDSALYLCASSLGIQGAGTEAFFGQGTRLTVV.

The rearrangement joins TRBV7-2 to TRBJ1-2, with a weak D call TRBD1 (5 bases). This CDR3 has 14 amino acids. Deletions cut 1 base from V and 3 bases from J, with 9 bases between. CDR1 and CDR2 (germline): SGHTA, FQGNSA. The CDR3 nucleotides read TGTGCCAGCAGCTTAGGGACATCACACTATGGCTACACCTTC. It is translated as CASSLGTSHYGYTF.

The V and J genes are TRBV5-1 and TRBJ2-2; D remains ambiguous. Between the trimmed V and J ends, which lost 7 bases and 1 base, there was a span of 2 bases. The CDR3 covers 11 residues. CDR1 is SGHRS and CDR2 is YFSETQ in the germline V gene. CDR3 bases: TGCGCCAGCCGGAACACCGGGGAGCTGTTTTTT. It translates to CASRNTGELFF.

The V gene is TRBV7-2, the J gene TRBJ1-5; 7 bases line up with TRBD1. The CDR3 loop spans 16 amino acids. J lost 0 bases, V lost 5 bases, and 7 bases had no gene match. CDR1 and CDR2 (germline): SGHTA, FQGNSA. As DNA, the CDR3 is TGTGCCAGCAGCGCCTACGGGACAGATAGCAATCAGCCCCAGCATTTT. Protein product: CASSAYGTDSNQPQHF.

This clone was observed a handful of times. This chain links TRBV2 with TRBJ1-1; the D gene is possibly TRBD1 (5 bases). Trimming left V 4 bases short and J 4 bases short, with 19 bases between. This CDR3 contains 16 residues. Germline assignment: CDR1 SNHLY and CDR2 FYNNEI. DNA for the CDR3: TGTGCCAGCAGTGTAGAGTCCAGGGTCCCGGGCACTGAAGCTTTCTTT. Amino acids: CASSVESRVPGTEAFF.

The CDR3 nucleotides read TGTGCCAGCAGCTTAGTCAGGGTCGGCTACGAGCAGTACTTC. Residues: CASSLVRVGYEQYF. This chain connects TRBV7-8 to TRBJ2-7; TRBD1 might be the D (5 bases). Germline lookup yields CDR1 SGHVS and CDR2 FQNEAQ. The CDR3 is 14 amino acids. V lost 1 base, J lost 3 bases, and 10 bases lay in between.

As for this clone: Other DNA sequences in the sample encode the same CDR3. The chain recombines TRBV7-3 with TRBJ2-2, with D unresolved. Germline assignment: CDR1 SGHTA and CDR2 FQGTGA. This CDR3 is 13 amino acids long. V was trimmed by 6 bases and J by 2 bases, leaving 7 bases between them. The DNA for the CDR3 is TGTGCCAGCAGAACGGGTAACACCGGGGAGCTGTTTTTT. Protein product: CASRTGNTGELFF.

This clone was found once. V gene TRBV2 combines with J gene TRBJ2-1; D might be TRBD2 (5 bases). The CDR3 loop spans 13 amino acids. CDR1 and CDR2 (germline): SNHLY, FYNNEI. V was clipped by 8 bases and J by 9 bases, with 17 bases between them. The CDR3: CASGPELVSEQFF. CDR3 nucleotide sequence: TGTGCCAGCGGACCAGAACTAGTCTCTGAGCAGTTCTTC.

Written as DNA, the CDR3 is TGTGCCAGCAGCCCACCGGGGCAAGAGACCCAGTACTTC. Its protein product is CASSPPGQETQYF. The chain uses TRBV7-2 and TRBJ2-5; perhaps TRBD2 as D (5 bases). Trimming cost V 5 bases and J 2 bases, with 9 bases left between them. Germline values: CDR1 SGHTA, CDR2 FQGNSA. The CDR3 has 13 amino acids.

V is TRBV11-2 and J is TRBJ2-3; 8 positions match TRBD2. Germline V gene data show CDR1 as SGHAT and CDR2 as FQNNGV. The V segment lost 4 bases and the J segment 5 bases; nucleotides outside the gene matches: 8. The CDR3 consists of 15 residues. Here the CDR3 DNA reads TGTGCCAGCAGCTCGATACGCGGGGGGAAAGATACGCAGTATTTT. Translation gives CASSSIRGGKDTQYF.

Written as DNA, the CDR3 is TGTGCCAGCAGCTTGGGGAGGGTGAGCTCCTACGAGCAGTACTTC. This gives the protein CASSLGRVSSYEQYF. This chain joins TRBV5-5 and TRBJ2-7; D perhaps matches TRBD2 (6 bases). This CDR3 is built from 15 residues. Trimming pared 0 bases from V and 0 bases from J, leaving 10 bases between. Germline CDR1 SGHKS, CDR2 YYEKEE (reference sequence).

This chain connects TRBV28 to TRBJ1-1, with 10 bases matching TRBD1. There are 14 residues in the CDR3. Losses at the gene ends were 4 bases for V and 5 bases for J; bases not matched to a gene: 4. Germline CDR1 is MDHEN and CDR2 is SYDVKM. CDR3 residues: CASSSGQGRTEAFF. In DNA, the CDR3 is TGTGCCAGCAGTTCGGGACAGGGGAGAACTGAAGCTTTCTTT.